These T cell receptor beta chains were read from a single sample in a study of neoadjuvant anti-PD-1 for oral cavity cancer. Profiled with immunoSEQ multiplex PCR; TCRdb holds only in-frame clones, not every one. This table holds tens of thousands of clones, about 88% found once. Specimen: PBMCs, collected after nivolumab (anti-PD-1) treatment. The source of these receptors is a person aged 35-80 years with oral cavity squamous cell carcinoma. Both conserved end residues are part of each CDR3. The D gene is left open where the match is weak. Clone size, where shown, is once, few, many, or a class for clones that have expanded.

v_call: TRBV6-6
j_call: TRBJ2-7
d_call: -
clone_size: once
cdr3_aa: CASSSASRRYEQYF
cdr3_nt: TGTGCCAGCAGTTCTGCTAGCAGGCGATACGAGCAGTACTTC

v_call: TRBV6-5
j_call: TRBJ1-1
d_call: -
clone_size: -
cdr3_aa: CASSSTPKPGYTEAFF
cdr3_nt: TGTGCCAGCAGTTCGACGCCAAAACCGGGGTACACTGAAGCTTTCTTT

v_call: TRBV7-9
j_call: TRBJ2-3
d_call: -
clone_size: -
cdr3_aa: CASSSSGGGDTQYF
cdr3_nt: TGTGCCAGCAGCTCCTCCGGGGGAGGAGATACGCAGTATTTT

v_call: TRBV19
j_call: TRBJ2-3
d_call: TRBD2
clone_size: -
cdr3_aa: CASSIRKVAGQDTQYF
cdr3_nt: TGTGCCAGTAGTATCCGGAAGGTAGCGGGTCAAGATACGCAGTATTTT

v_call: TRBV7-6
j_call: TRBJ2-5
d_call: -
clone_size: -
cdr3_aa: CASSATRIGETQYF
cdr3_nt: TGTGCCAGCAGCGCCACGAGGATCGGGGAGACCCAGTACTTC

v_call: TRBV19
j_call: TRBJ1-1
d_call: -
clone_size: -
cdr3_aa: CASSSSMNTEAFF
cdr3_nt: TGTGCCAGTAGTTCTTCAATGAACACTGAAGCTTTCTTT

v_call: TRBV4-2
j_call: TRBJ1-5
d_call: TRBD1
clone_size: -
cdr3_aa: CASSQEGGTDSNQPQHF
cdr3_nt: TGTGCCAGCAGCCAAGAAGGAGGGACAGATAGCAATCAGCCCCAGCATTTT

v_call: TRBV6-5
j_call: TRBJ1-1
d_call: -
clone_size: -
cdr3_aa: CASSSGGPNTEAFF
cdr3_nt: TGTGCCAGCAGTTCCGGGGGACCTAACACTGAAGCTTTCTTT

v_call: TRBV12-1
j_call: TRBJ2-7
d_call: -
clone_size: once
cdr3_aa: CASSSGQFSYEQYF
cdr3_nt: TGTGCCAGCAGCTCAGGACAGTTCTCCTACGAGCAGTACTTC

v_call: TRBV25-1
j_call: TRBJ2-3
d_call: TRBD1
clone_size: few
cdr3_aa: CASSVTGATDTQYF
cdr3_nt: TGTGCCAGCAGTGTCACAGGGGCGACAGATACGCAGTATTTT

v_call: TRBV7-8
j_call: TRBJ1-2
d_call: TRBD1
clone_size: -
cdr3_aa: CASSPRSGDRGFDGYTF
cdr3_nt: TGTGCCAGCAGCCCTAGGTCCGGGGACAGGGGCTTTGATGGCTACACCTTC

v_call: TRBV7-3
j_call: TRBJ2-2
d_call: -
clone_size: -
cdr3_aa: CASSLTVAGELFF
cdr3_nt: TGTGCCAGCAGCTTAACGGTGGCCGGGGAGCTGTTTTTT

v_call: TRBV5-5
j_call: TRBJ2-1
d_call: -
clone_size: -
cdr3_aa: CASSLGTTIEQFF
cdr3_nt: TGTGCCAGCAGCTTAGGCACCACCATTGAGCAGTTCTTC

v_call: TRBV7-9
j_call: TRBJ2-3
d_call: -
clone_size: -
cdr3_aa: CASSRGTDTQYF
cdr3_nt: TGTGCCAGCAGCAGGGGCACAGATACGCAGTATTTT

v_call: TRBV7-3
j_call: TRBJ2-2
d_call: TRBD1
clone_size: -
cdr3_aa: CASSLGTANTGELFF
cdr3_nt: TGTGCCAGCAGCTTGGGGACAGCGAACACCGGGGAGCTGTTTTTT

v_call: TRBV19
j_call: TRBJ1-5
d_call: TRBD1
clone_size: -
cdr3_aa: CASSQDRGSQPQHF
cdr3_nt: TGTGCCAGTAGTCAAGACAGGGGAAGTCAGCCCCAGCATTTT

v_call: TRBV30
j_call: TRBJ1-5
d_call: -
clone_size: -
cdr3_aa: CAWTVGGGQPQHF
cdr3_nt: TGTGCCTGGACAGTCGGAGGAGGTCAGCCCCAGCATTTT

v_call: TRBV5-1
j_call: TRBJ2-3
d_call: TRBD1
clone_size: -
cdr3_aa: CASSLAGQASTDTQYF
cdr3_nt: TGCGCCAGCAGCTTGGCCGGACAGGCGAGCACAGATACGCAGTATTTT

v_call: TRBV10-3
j_call: TRBJ2-2
d_call: -
clone_size: few
cdr3_aa: CAIARDSTGELFF
cdr3_nt: TGTGCCATCGCCAGGGATAGCACCGGGGAGCTGTTTTTT

v_call: TRBV30
j_call: TRBJ1-5
d_call: -
clone_size: -
cdr3_aa: CAWSVQSPGTQHF
cdr3_nt: TGTGCCTGGAGTGTACAGAGCCCAGGGACCCAGCATTTT

v_call: TRBV27
j_call: TRBJ2-7
d_call: -
clone_size: -
cdr3_aa: CASRRSRAVSSYEQYF
cdr3_nt: TGTGCCAGCCGTCGATCGAGGGCGGTGAGCTCCTACGAGCAGTACTTC

v_call: TRBV5-1
j_call: TRBJ2-1
d_call: TRBD2
clone_size: -
cdr3_aa: CASSLPGLAGNEQFF
cdr3_nt: TGCGCCAGCAGCTTGCCAGGGCTAGCGGGAAATGAGCAGTTCTTC

v_call: TRBV25-1
j_call: TRBJ2-7
d_call: -
clone_size: -
cdr3_aa: CASGWDRYEQYF
cdr3_nt: TGTGCCAGCGGTTGGGACCGCTACGAGCAGTACTTC

v_call: TRBV5-1
j_call: TRBJ1-3
d_call: -
clone_size: -
cdr3_aa: CASSANWGFSGNTIYF
cdr3_nt: TGCGCCAGCAGTGCAAATTGGGGGTTCTCTGGAAACACCATATATTTT

v_call: TRBV14
j_call: TRBJ1-4
d_call: -
clone_size: -
cdr3_aa: CASSQDRTLLFF
cdr3_nt: TGTGCCAGCAGCCAGGATAGGACGCTCCTGTTTTTT

v_call: TRBV6-5
j_call: TRBJ1-1
d_call: -
clone_size: -
cdr3_aa: CASSGKQGSGTEAFF
cdr3_nt: TGTGCCAGCAGTGGTAAACAGGGATCGGGAACTGAAGCTTTCTTT

v_call: TRBV6-1
j_call: TRBJ1-1
d_call: TRBD1
clone_size: -
cdr3_aa: CASSRSGTGGTEAFF
cdr3_nt: TGTGCCAGCAGTCGATCGGGCACAGGGGGCACTGAAGCTTTCTTT

v_call: TRBV7-3
j_call: TRBJ2-5
d_call: -
clone_size: -
cdr3_aa: CASSRCGQYF
cdr3_nt: TGTGCCAGCAGCCGTTGTGGCCAGTACTTC

v_call: TRBV7-2
j_call: TRBJ1-2
d_call: TRBD1
clone_size: -
cdr3_aa: CASSFVRSRGTGGSPGYTF
cdr3_nt: TGTGCCAGCAGCTTTGTCAGGAGTAGGGGGACAGGGGGGTCACCTGGCTACACCTTC

v_call: TRBV10-3
j_call: TRBJ2-3
d_call: TRBD2
clone_size: -
cdr3_aa: CAIASGGPRTDTQYF
cdr3_nt: TGTGCCATCGCTAGCGGGGGACCCAGAACAGATACGCAGTATTTT

v_call: TRBV9
j_call: TRBJ2-7
d_call: TRBD1
clone_size: -
cdr3_aa: CASSVASQTGEQYF
cdr3_nt: TGTGCCAGCAGCGTAGCCTCACAGACAGGGGAGCAGTACTTC

v_call: TRBV30
j_call: TRBJ2-1
d_call: -
clone_size: -
cdr3_aa: CAWSVRGVYNEQFF
cdr3_nt: TGTGCCTGGAGTGTCCGAGGGGTTTACAATGAGCAGTTCTTC

v_call: TRBV6-5
j_call: TRBJ2-2
d_call: -
clone_size: -
cdr3_aa: CASSYSWGNTGELFF
cdr3_nt: TGTGCCAGCAGTTACTCGTGGGGGAACACCGGGGAGCTGTTTTTT

v_call: TRBV5-1
j_call: TRBJ1-5
d_call: -
clone_size: -
cdr3_aa: CASSLEAGSNQPQHF
cdr3_nt: TGCGCCAGCAGCTTGGAGGCAGGGAGTAATCAGCCCCAGCATTTT

v_call: TRBV30
j_call: TRBJ1-2
d_call: TRBD1
clone_size: few
cdr3_aa: CAWSGDSPYGYTF
cdr3_nt: TGTGCCTGGAGTGGGGACAGCCCCTATGGCTACACCTTC

v_call: TRBV4-1
j_call: TRBJ1-5
d_call: TRBD1
clone_size: -
cdr3_aa: CASSQDQGGFSNQPQHF
cdr3_nt: TGCGCCAGCAGCCAAGATCAGGGGGGGTTTAGCAATCAGCCCCAGCATTTT

v_call: TRBV6-5
j_call: TRBJ2-7
d_call: TRBD1
clone_size: -
cdr3_aa: CASRIHRDSYEQYF
cdr3_nt: TGTGCCAGCAGAATCCACCGGGACAGCTACGAGCAGTACTTC

v_call: TRBV10-2
j_call: TRBJ2-7
d_call: -
clone_size: -
cdr3_aa: CASSERGYEQYF
cdr3_nt: TGCGCCAGCAGTGAGCGAGGGTACGAGCAGTACTTC

v_call: TRBV7-8
j_call: TRBJ1-5
d_call: TRBD1
clone_size: -
cdr3_aa: CASSWTGESNQPQHF
cdr3_nt: TGTGCCAGCAGCTGGACAGGGGAGAGCAATCAGCCCCAGCATTTT

v_call: TRBV5-6
j_call: TRBJ2-1
d_call: TRBD2
clone_size: -
cdr3_aa: CASSLDTSGYNEQFF
cdr3_nt: TGTGCCAGCAGCTTGGATACTAGCGGATACAATGAGCAGTTCTTC

v_call: TRBV5-1
j_call: TRBJ1-4
d_call: -
clone_size: -
cdr3_aa: CASRWTVGEKLFF
cdr3_nt: TGCGCCAGCAGATGGACGGTAGGCGAAAAACTGTTTTTT

v_call: TRBV4-2
j_call: TRBJ1-3
d_call: -
clone_size: -
cdr3_aa: CASSPQGGNTIYF
cdr3_nt: TGTGCCAGCAGCCCACAGGGTGGAAACACCATATATTTT

v_call: TRBV11-2
j_call: TRBJ2-3
d_call: TRBD2
clone_size: -
cdr3_aa: CASSLGLAGGTDTQYF
cdr3_nt: TGTGCCAGCAGCTTAGGGCTAGCGGGAGGTACAGATACGCAGTATTTT

v_call: TRBV5-1
j_call: TRBJ2-7
d_call: -
clone_size: -
cdr3_aa: CASSFAGAYEQYF
cdr3_nt: TGCGCCAGCAGCTTCGCAGGGGCCTACGAGCAGTACTTC

v_call: TRBV7-9
j_call: TRBJ2-7
d_call: -
clone_size: -
cdr3_aa: CASGELGEQYF
cdr3_nt: TGTGCCAGCGGAGAGTTGGGAGAGCAGTACTTC

v_call: TRBV6-6
j_call: TRBJ2-5
d_call: TRBD1
clone_size: -
cdr3_aa: CASSYRQGQETQYF
cdr3_nt: TGTGCCAGCAGTTACCGACAGGGCCAAGAGACCCAGTACTTC

v_call: TRBV11-3
j_call: TRBJ2-1
d_call: TRBD1
clone_size: -
cdr3_aa: CASSFGQGAYNEQFF
cdr3_nt: TGTGCCAGCAGCTTCGGACAGGGGGCTTACAATGAGCAGTTCTTC

v_call: TRBV7-6
j_call: TRBJ1-2
d_call: TRBD1
clone_size: -
cdr3_aa: CASSPGQDNYGYTF
cdr3_nt: TGTGCCAGCAGCCCGGGACAGGACAACTATGGCTACACCTTC

v_call: TRBV11-1
j_call: TRBJ2-3
d_call: -
clone_size: -
cdr3_aa: CASSLGWLDTQYF
cdr3_nt: TGTGCCAGCAGCTTAGGGTGGCTGGATACGCAGTATTTT

v_call: TRBV11-1
j_call: TRBJ1-3
d_call: -
clone_size: -
cdr3_aa: CASSETVPSGNTIYF
cdr3_nt: TGTGCCAGCAGCGAGACAGTGCCCTCTGGAAACACCATATATTTT

v_call: TRBV7-2
j_call: TRBJ2-5
d_call: -
clone_size: -
cdr3_aa: CASSLGGGQETQYF
cdr3_nt: TGTGCCAGCAGCTTGGGGGGAGGCCAAGAGACCCAGTACTTC

v_call: TRBV7-9
j_call: TRBJ2-1
d_call: -
clone_size: -
cdr3_aa: CASSLVTGPNEQFF
cdr3_nt: TGTGCCAGCAGCTTAGTGACGGGACCAAATGAGCAGTTCTTC

v_call: TRBV6-5
j_call: TRBJ1-5
d_call: -
clone_size: -
cdr3_aa: CASRYRENQPQHF
cdr3_nt: TGTGCCAGCAGATACAGGGAGAATCAGCCCCAGCATTTT

v_call: TRBV19
j_call: TRBJ2-1
d_call: TRBD1
clone_size: -
cdr3_aa: CASTRGQSSYNEQFF
cdr3_nt: TGTGCCAGTACCCGGGGACAGAGCTCCTACAATGAGCAGTTCTTC

v_call: TRBV2
j_call: TRBJ2-5
d_call: -
clone_size: few
cdr3_aa: CASSPVETQYF
cdr3_nt: TGTGCCAGCAGCCCGGTGGAGACCCAGTACTTC

v_call: TRBV4-1
j_call: TRBJ1-1
d_call: TRBD1
clone_size: -
cdr3_aa: CASSRGDRMNTEAFF
cdr3_nt: TGCGCCAGCAGCCGGGGGGACAGGATGAACACTGAAGCTTTCTTT

v_call: TRBV6-5
j_call: TRBJ2-7
d_call: TRBD2
clone_size: few
cdr3_aa: CASRLAAYEQYF
cdr3_nt: TGTGCCAGCAGACTAGCGGCTTACGAGCAGTACTTC

v_call: TRBV5-3
j_call: TRBJ2-1
d_call: -
clone_size: once
cdr3_aa: CARSSLSGRRYNEQFF
cdr3_nt: TGTGCCAGAAGCTCACTAAGCGGTCGTCGGTACAATGAGCAGTTCTTC

v_call: TRBV5-4
j_call: TRBJ1-2
d_call: -
clone_size: -
cdr3_aa: CASSLGQGSYGYTF
cdr3_nt: TGTGCCAGCAGCTTGGGGCAGGGTAGCTATGGCTACACCTTC

v_call: TRBV5-1
j_call: TRBJ1-1
d_call: TRBD1
clone_size: once
cdr3_aa: CASTLGDRDNTEAFF
cdr3_nt: TGCGCCAGCACGTTAGGGGACAGGGACAACACTGAAGCTTTCTTT